Shown below are 11 T cell receptor beta chains from a single sample sequenced in a study of blood T cell repertoires in COVID-19 (dated by TCRdb to about 2020). The receptor library was made with the immunoSEQ multiplex PCR assay. TCRdb stores this immuneACCESS table with in-frame sequences only. Part of the clones is absent; in the studies checked, under half of the shortfall reflects unresolved V genes, and no reason is known for the rest. Counted in this sample were about 130,000 clones; roughly 90% of them appeared once. The top ten clonotypes cover roughly 3.7% of the sample. Sequencing was performed on peripheral blood. The receptor set was obtained from a man between 45 and 60 years old with active COVID-19.

The sample holds a few counts of this clone. The genes are TRBV18 and TRBJ1-1; D unclear. CDR3 size: 14 residues. The V and J ends lost 2 bases and 1 base respectively, with 8 bases between them. The germline V gene encodes CDR1 KGHSH and CDR2 LQKENI. This chain's CDR3 is CASSPEVTNTEAFF. The CDR3 DNA reads TGTGCCAGCTCACCAGAGGTCACGAACACTGAAGCTTTCTTT.

The rearrangement uses TRBV7-7 and TRBJ2-1; 11 nucleotides line up with TRBD2. Germline CDR1 SSHAT, CDR2 FNYEAQ (reference sequence). Losses at the gene ends were 5 bases for V and 8 bases for J; bases not matched to a gene: 5. This CDR3 is 14 amino acids long. The CDR3 coding sequence is TGTGCCAGCAGCCGGGGGACTAGCGGAGATGAGCAGTTCTTC. This translates into CASSRGTSGDEQFF.

This sequence joins TRBV24-1 and TRBJ2-1; 7 nucleotides agree with TRBD1. With V trimmed by 0 bases and J by 7 bases, 5 bases remained unmatched. This CDR3 has 15 amino acids. Germline V gene lookup returns CDR1 KGHDR and CDR2 SFDVKD. CDR3 region: CATSDLRQGENEQFF. CDR3 in DNA: TGTGCCACCAGTGATTTGAGACAGGGCGAGAATGAGCAGTTCTTC.

The V call is TRBV7-9, the J call TRBJ2-5; 8 positions agree with TRBD2. Trimming took 6 bases from V and 4 from J; bases not matched to a gene: 13. The CDR3 loop spans 16 amino acids. The V gene's germline CDR1 is SEHNR and CDR2 FQNEAQ (reference sequence). CDR3 in DNA: TGTGCCAGCAGGCGGACGGGGGGGCCTCTCCGAGAGACCCAGTACTTC. It translates to CASRRTGGPLRETQYF.

V gene TRBV10-3 combines with J gene TRBJ2-5, with D possibly being TRBD1 (6 bases). The CDR3 contains 14 residues. Per germline, CDR1 ENHRY and CDR2 SYGVKD. The ends were cut back, 4 bases at V and 2 bases at J, with 11 bases in the middle. The CDR3 DNA sequence: TGTGCCATCAGTGCTCGGGACACACAAGAGACCCAGTACTTC. It yields the protein CAISARDTQETQYF.

The rearrangement uses TRBV6-5 and TRBJ1-4, with D tentatively TRBD1 (6 bases). The CDR3 has 14 residues. Germline CDR1 and CDR2: MNHEY and SVGAGI. V shed 6 bases and J shed 3 bases, with 11 bases lying between them. In DNA, the CDR3 is TGTGCCAGCAGACTAGGGGGGGCTAATGAAAAACTGTTTTTT. This codes for CASRLGGANEKLFF.

This chain uses TRBV18 with TRBJ2-2, with TRBD2 as a possible D gene (7 bases). Trimming cost V 3 bases and J 7 bases, with 24 bases left between them. The CDR3 runs to 18 residues. From germline, CDR1 is KGHSH and CDR2 LQKENI. Written as DNA, the CDR3 is TGTGCCAGCTCACCGACTGGCGGGGGCTCCGGTCTTGTCGGGGAGCTGTTTTTT. Protein: CASSPTGGGSGLVGELFF.

The gene calls are TRBV12-3 or TRBV12-4 and TRBJ2-5; 7 nucleotides align to TRBD1. The CDR3 loop spans 12 amino acids. The junction had 6 bases not matched to a gene; V was cut back by 9 bases and J by 5 bases. The CDR3 nucleotides read TGTGCCAGTAAGGGGGACAGCGAGACCCAGTACTTC. Translating it yields CASKGDSETQYF.

V gene TRBV5-1 combines with J gene TRBJ2-3, with D perhaps TRBD2 (5 bases). V was clipped by 2 bases and J by 1 base, with 5 bases between them. The CDR3 length is 13 residues. Germline CDR1 and CDR2: SGHRS and YFSETQ. This CDR3 is CASSFGGTDTQYF. The CDR3 DNA reads TGCGCCAGCAGCTTCGGGGGCACAGATACGCAGTATTTT.

The genes are TRBV27 and TRBJ1-2, with D possibly being TRBD1 (6 bases). The CDR3 spans 14 residues. Trimming removed 4 bases at V and 8 bases at J, with 17 bases between. Germline lookup yields CDR1 MNHEY and CDR2 SMNVEV (reference sequence). CDR3 sequence (DNA): TGTGCCAGCAGTTCAGGGGCTTGGGGAAGGGGCTACACCTTC. Residues: CASSSGAWGRGYTF.

The J gene is TRBJ1-1, the V gene TRBV3-1 (or the pseudogene TRBV3-2), with D tentatively TRBD1 (5 bases). V was cut by 6 bases and J by 5 bases, with 13 bases left in between. Per the germline V gene, CDR1 is LGHDT and CDR2 is YNNKEL (reference sequence). CDR3 length: 13 amino acids. CDR3 in amino acids: CASRRAGLTEAFF. The CDR3, as DNA: TGTGCCAGCAGGCGCGCGGGGCTTACTGAAGCTTTCTTT.